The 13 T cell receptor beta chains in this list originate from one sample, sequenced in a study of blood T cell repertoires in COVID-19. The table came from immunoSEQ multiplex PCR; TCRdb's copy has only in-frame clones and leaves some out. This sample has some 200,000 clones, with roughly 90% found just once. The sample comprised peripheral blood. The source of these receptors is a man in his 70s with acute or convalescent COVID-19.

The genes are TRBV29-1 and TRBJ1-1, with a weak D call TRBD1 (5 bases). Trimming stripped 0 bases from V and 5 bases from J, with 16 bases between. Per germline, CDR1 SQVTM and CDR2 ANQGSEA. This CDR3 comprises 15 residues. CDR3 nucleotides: TGCAGCGTTGAAGATGGGGCGGGGCTCCGAACTGAAGCTTTCTTT. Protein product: CSVEDGAGLRTEAFF.

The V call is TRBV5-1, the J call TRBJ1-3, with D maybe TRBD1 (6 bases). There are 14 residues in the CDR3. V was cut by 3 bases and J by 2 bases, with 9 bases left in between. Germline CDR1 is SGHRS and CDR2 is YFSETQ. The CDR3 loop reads CASSSGTTGNTIYF. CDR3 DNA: TGCGCCAGCAGCTCCGGGACAACTGGAAACACCATATATTTT.

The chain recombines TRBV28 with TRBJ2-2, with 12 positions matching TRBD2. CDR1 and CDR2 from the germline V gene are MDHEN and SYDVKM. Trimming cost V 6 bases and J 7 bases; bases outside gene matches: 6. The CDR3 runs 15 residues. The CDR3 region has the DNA TGTGCCAGCAGACTCGGACTAGCGGGATTCGGGGAGCTGTTTTTT. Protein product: CASRLGLAGFGELFF. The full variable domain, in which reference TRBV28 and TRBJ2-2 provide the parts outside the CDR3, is DVKVTQSSRYLVKRTGEKVFLECVQDMDHENMFWYRQDPGLGLRLIYFSYDVKMKEKGDIPEGYSVSREKKERFSLILESASTNQTSMYLCASRLGLAGFGELFFGEGSRLTVL.

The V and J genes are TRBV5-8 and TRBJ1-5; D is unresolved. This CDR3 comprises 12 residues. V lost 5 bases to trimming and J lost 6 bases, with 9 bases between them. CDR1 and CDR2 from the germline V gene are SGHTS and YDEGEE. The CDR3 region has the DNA TGTGCCAGCAGGCCGAGCGGTCAGCCCCAGCATTTT. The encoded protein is CASRPSGQPQHF.

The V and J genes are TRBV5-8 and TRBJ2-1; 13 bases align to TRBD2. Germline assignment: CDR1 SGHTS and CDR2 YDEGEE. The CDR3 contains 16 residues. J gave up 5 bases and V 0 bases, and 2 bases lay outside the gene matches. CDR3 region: CASSLGLAGGHNEQFF. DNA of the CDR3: TGTGCCAGCAGCTTGGGACTAGCGGGAGGCCACAATGAGCAGTTCTTC.

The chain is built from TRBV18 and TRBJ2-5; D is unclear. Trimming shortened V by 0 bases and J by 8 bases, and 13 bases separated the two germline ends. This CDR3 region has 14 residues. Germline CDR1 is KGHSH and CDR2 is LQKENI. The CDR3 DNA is TGTGCCAGCTCACCACCGACAAGAGTTGGTACCCAGTACTTC. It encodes CASSPPTRVGTQYF.

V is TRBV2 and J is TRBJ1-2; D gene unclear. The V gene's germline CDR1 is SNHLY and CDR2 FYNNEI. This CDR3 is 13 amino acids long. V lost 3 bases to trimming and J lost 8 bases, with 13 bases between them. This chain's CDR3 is CASSDRRTDGYTF. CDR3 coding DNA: TGTGCCAGCAGTGATCGGAGGACCGACGGCTACACCTTC.

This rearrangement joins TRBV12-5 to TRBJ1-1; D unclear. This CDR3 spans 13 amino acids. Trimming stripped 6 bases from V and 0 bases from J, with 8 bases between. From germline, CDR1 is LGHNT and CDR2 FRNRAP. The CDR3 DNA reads TGTGCTAGTGGATATCAGATGAACACTGAAGCTTTCTTT. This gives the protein CASGYQMNTEAFF.

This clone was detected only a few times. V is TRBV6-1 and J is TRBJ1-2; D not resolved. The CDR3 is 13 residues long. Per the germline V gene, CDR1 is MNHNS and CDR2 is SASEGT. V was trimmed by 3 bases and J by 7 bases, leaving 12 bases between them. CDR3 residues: CASSDWGAAGYTF. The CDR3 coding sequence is TGTGCCAGCAGTGATTGGGGAGCAGCTGGCTACACCTTC.

The CDR3 region has the DNA TGTGCCAGTAGTATCGGACAGGGCTCCTACGAGCAGTACTTC. This translates into CASSIGQGSYEQYF. The chain recombines TRBV19 with TRBJ2-7; TRBD1 agrees at 8 bases. The trim removed 3 bases at V and 0 bases at J, leaving 1 base unmatched. The CDR3 sequence is 14 residues long. CDR1 LNHDA and CDR2 SQIVND come from the germline V gene (reference sequence). Together with reference TRBV19 and TRBJ2-7, the CDR3 gives the full variable domain: DGGITQSPKYLFRKEGQNVTLSCEQNLNHDAMYWYRQDPGQGLRLIYYSQIVNDFQKGDIAEGYSVSREKKESFPLTVTSAQKNPTAFYLCASSIGQGSYEQYFGPGTRLTVT.

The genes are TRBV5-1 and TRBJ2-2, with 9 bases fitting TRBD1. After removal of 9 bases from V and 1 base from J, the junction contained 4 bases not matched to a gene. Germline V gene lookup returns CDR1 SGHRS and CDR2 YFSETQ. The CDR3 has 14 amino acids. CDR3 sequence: CATGGQGNTGELFF. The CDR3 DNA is TGCGCCACAGGGGGACAGGGGAACACCGGGGAGCTGTTTTTT.

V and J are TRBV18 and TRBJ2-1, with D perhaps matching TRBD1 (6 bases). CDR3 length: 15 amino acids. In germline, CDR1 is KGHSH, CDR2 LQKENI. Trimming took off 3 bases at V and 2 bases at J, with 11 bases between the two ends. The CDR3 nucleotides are TGTGCCAGCTCACCGGGGGCGCGCCCCTACAATGAGCAGTTCTTC. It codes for CASSPGARPYNEQFF.

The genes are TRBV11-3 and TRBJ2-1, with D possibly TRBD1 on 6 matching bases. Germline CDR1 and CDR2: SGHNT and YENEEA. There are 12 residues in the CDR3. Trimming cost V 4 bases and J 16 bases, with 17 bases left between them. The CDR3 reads CASSSTPGQEFF. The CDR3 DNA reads TGTGCCAGCAGCTCAACACCGGGACAAGAATTCTTC. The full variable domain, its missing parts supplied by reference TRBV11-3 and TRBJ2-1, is EAGVVQSPRYKIIEKKQPVAFWCNPISGHNTLYWYLQNLGQGPELLIRYENEEAVDDSQLPKDRFSAERLKGVDSTLKIQPAELGDSAVYLCASSSTPGQEFFGPGTRLTVL.